This T cell receptor (beta chain) originates from a study of cytomegalovirus exposure and HLA in healthy donors. Findings and caveats of the study: In vitro, three CMV-associated chains proved specific for CMV antigens.

Clones were sequenced by immunoSEQ multiplex PCR, and TCRdb holds only the in-frame ones, with some missing. The sample has roughly 220,000 clones; about nine tenths are singletons. Concerning this clone itself: Its antigen is currently unknown.

The germline gives CDR1 SNHLY, CDR2 FYNNEI. Trimming stripped 9 bases from V and 6 bases from J, with 14 bases between. This CDR3 is built from 13 residues. Sample: PBMCs. This chain uses TRBV2 with TRBJ1-4; tentatively, D is TRBD1 (6 bases). The clonotype was recovered from a woman younger than 30 in good health and CMV-seronegative. The CDR3 protein is CASTGTFYEKLFF. The CDR3 DNA follows: TGTGCCAGTACCGGGACATTTTATGAAAAACTGTTTTTT. Full variable domain (outside the CDR3, taken from reference TRBV2 and TRBJ1-4): EPEVTQTPSHQVTQMGQEVILRCVPISNHLYFYWYRQILGQKVEFLVSFYNNEISEKSEIFDDQFSVERPDGSNFTLKIRSTKLEDSAMYFCASTGTFYEKLFFGSGTQLSVL.